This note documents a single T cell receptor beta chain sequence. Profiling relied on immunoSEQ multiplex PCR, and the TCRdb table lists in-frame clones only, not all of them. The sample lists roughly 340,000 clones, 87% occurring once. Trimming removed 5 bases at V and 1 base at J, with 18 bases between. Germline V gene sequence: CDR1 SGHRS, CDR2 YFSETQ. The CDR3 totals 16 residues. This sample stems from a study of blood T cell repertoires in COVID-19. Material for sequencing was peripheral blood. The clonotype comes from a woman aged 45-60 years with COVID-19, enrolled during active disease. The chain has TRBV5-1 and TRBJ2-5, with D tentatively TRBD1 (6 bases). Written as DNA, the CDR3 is TGCGCCAGCAGTGGGGACACCACGGGACCCCAAGAGACCCAGTACTTC. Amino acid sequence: CASSGDTTGPQETQYF.